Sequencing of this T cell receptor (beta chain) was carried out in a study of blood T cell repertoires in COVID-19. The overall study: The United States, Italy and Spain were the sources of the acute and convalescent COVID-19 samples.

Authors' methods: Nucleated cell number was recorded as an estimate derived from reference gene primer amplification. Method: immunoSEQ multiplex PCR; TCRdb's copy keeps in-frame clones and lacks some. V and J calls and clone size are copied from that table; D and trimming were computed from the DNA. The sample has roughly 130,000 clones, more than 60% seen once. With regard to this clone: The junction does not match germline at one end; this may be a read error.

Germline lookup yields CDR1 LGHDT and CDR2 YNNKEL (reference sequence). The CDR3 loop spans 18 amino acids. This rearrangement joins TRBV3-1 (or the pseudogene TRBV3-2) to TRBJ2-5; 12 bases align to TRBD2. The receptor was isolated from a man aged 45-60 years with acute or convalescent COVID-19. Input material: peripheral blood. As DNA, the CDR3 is TGTGCCCGCAGCCAAGTCCGGCTAGCGGGGGGGGTTGGGGAGACCCAGTACTTC. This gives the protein CARSQVRLAGGVGETQYF.